This TCR beta chain was sequenced during a study of siplizumab effects on memory and regulatory T cells. Study-level points and caveats: No more than a minor fraction of alloreactive clones could be traced back to unstimulated subsets. In the presence of siplizumab, alloreactive sequences traceable to unstimulated CD4+ memory cells were significantly reduced.

Trimming took off 2 bases at V and 10 bases at J, with 18 bases between the two ends. The CDR3 covers 16 residues. Germline V gives CDR1 MGHRA, CDR2 YSYEKL. Sequencing of each sample assayed around 10^5 TCR templates. Sequencing was performed with immunoSEQ multiplex PCR; in TCRdb, only in-frame clones are kept and a portion is missing. The table has some 110,000 clones, approximately 94% seen once; the top ten hold about 0.32%. As regards this clone: Its cognate antigen is unknown.

Specimen: CD4+ T cells sorted from blood. This TCR was sampled from a human donor in good health. This chain uses TRBV4-1 with TRBJ1-6; the D gene is possibly TRBD1 (6 bases). CDR3 protein: CASSQLYREGKSPLHF. In nucleotides, the CDR3 is TGCGCCAGCAGCCAATTGTACAGGGAGGGAAAGTCACCCCTCCACTTT.